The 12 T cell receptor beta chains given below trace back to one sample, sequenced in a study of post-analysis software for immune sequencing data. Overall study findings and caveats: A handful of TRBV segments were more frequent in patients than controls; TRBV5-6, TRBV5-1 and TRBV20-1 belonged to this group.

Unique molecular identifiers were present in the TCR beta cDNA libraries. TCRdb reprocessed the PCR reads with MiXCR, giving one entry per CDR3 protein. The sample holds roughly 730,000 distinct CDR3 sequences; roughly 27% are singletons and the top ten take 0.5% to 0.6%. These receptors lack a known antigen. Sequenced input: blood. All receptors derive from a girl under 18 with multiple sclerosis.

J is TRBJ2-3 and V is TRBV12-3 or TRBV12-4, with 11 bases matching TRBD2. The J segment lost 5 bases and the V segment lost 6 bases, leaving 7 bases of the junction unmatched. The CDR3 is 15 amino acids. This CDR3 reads CASRSLAGGGDTQYF. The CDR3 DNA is TGTGCCAGCAGATCTCTAGCGGGGGGAGGAGATACGCAGTATTTT.

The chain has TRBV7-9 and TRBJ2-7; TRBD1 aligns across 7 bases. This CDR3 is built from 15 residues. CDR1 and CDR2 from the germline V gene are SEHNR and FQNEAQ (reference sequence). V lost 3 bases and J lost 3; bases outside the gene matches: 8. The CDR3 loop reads CASSFSGTVDYEQYF. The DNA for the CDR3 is TGTGCCAGCAGCTTCTCCGGGACAGTTGACTACGAGCAGTACTTC.

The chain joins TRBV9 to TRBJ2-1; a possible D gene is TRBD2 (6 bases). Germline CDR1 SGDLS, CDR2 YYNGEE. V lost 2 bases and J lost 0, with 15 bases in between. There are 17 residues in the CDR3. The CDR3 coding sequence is TGTGCCAGCAGCGTCGACCCAGGCGGGACCTCCTACAATGAGCAGTTCTTC. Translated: CASSVDPGGTSYNEQFF. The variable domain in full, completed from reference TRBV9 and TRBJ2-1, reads DSGVTQTPKHLITATGQRVTLRCSPRSGDLSVYWYQQSLDQGLQFLIQYYNGEERAKGNILERFSAQQFPDLHSELNLSSLELGDSALYFCASSVDPGGTSYNEQFFGPGTRLTVL.

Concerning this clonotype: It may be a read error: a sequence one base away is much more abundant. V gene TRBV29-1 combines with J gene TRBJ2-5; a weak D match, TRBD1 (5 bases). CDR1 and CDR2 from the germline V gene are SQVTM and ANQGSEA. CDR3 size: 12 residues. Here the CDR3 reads CNVVGQGETQYF. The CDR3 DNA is TGCAACGTTGTCGGGCAGGGTGAGACCCAGTACTTC.

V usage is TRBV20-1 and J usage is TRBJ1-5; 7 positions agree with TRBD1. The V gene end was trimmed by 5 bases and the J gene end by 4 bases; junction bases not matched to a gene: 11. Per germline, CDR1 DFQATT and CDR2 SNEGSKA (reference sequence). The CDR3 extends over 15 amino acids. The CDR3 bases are TGCAGTGCTTCACAGGGGACGGTGGCTAATCAGCCCCAGCATTTT. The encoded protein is CSASQGTVANQPQHF.

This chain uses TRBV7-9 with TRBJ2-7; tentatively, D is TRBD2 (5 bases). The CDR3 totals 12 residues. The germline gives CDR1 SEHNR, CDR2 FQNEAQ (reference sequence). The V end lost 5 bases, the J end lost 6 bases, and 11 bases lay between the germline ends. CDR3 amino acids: CASSGEAGEQYF. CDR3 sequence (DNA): TGTGCCAGCAGCGGTGAGGCGGGCGAGCAGTACTTC.

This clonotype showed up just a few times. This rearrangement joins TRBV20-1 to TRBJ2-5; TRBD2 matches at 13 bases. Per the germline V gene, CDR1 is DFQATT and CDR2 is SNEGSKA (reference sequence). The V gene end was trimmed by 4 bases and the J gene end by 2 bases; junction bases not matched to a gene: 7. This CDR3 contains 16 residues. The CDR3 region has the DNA TGCAGTGCTAATAAGGGGACTAGCGGGAAACAAGAGACCCAGTACTTC. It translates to CSANKGTSGKQETQYF.

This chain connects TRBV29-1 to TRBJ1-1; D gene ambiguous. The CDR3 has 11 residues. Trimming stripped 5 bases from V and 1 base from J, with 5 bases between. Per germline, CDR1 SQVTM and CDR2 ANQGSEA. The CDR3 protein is CSVQSNTEAFF. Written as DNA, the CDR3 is TGCAGCGTTCAGTCGAACACTGAAGCTTTCTTT.

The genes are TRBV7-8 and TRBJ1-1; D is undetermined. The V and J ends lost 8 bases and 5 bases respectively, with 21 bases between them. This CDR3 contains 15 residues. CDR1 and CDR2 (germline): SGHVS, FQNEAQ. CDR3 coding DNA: TGTGCCAGCCGCCTCCGAGATGAGTTTCTGACTGAAGCTTTCTTT. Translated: CASRLRDEFLTEAFF.

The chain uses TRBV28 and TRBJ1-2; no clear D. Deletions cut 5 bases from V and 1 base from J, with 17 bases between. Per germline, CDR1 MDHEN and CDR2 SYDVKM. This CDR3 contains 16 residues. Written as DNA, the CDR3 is TGTGCCAGCAGTCCCGCGGTAGAGAACTTTAACTATGGCTACACCTTC. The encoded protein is CASSPAVENFNYGYTF.

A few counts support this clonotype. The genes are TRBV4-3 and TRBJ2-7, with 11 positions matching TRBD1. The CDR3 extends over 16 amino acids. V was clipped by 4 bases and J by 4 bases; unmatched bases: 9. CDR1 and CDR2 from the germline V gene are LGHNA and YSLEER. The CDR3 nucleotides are TGCGCCAGCAGCCTCAAAGTCGGGACAGGGGGGTACGAGCAGTACTTC. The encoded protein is CASSLKVGTGGYEQYF.

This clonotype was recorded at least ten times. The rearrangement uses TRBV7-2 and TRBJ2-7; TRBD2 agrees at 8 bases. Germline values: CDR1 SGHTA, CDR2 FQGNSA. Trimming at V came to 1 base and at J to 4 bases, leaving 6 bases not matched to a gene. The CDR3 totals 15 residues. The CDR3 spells CASSLEAGASYEQYF. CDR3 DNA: TGTGCCAGCAGCTTAGAAGCGGGAGCGTCTTACGAGCAGTACTTC.